This T cell receptor (beta chain) was found in a study of CD8 T cells in ankylosing spondylitis. General observations from the study: Clones linked to disease, bearing a CD8+ phenotype, were relatively rare in peripheral blood. Characteristic of ankylosing spondylitis blood, it appeared, was a TCR beta motif comprising several highly homologous variants. Reactive arthritis synovial fluid and blood were previously reported to contain some motif variants. According to the report, clones linked to the disease were significantly enriched in matched synovial fluid samples taken from ankylosing spondylitis patients.

The germline V gene has CDR1 SEHNR and CDR2 FQNEAQ (reference sequence). V dropped 3 bases and J dropped 9; count of bases not matched to a gene: 9. The CDR3 is 16 residues long. For TCR beta, libraries came from quantitative 5'-RACE with molecular barcodes. TCRdb passed the 5' RACE reads through MiXCR, listing each CDR3 protein once. The sample includes hundreds of thousands of distinct CDR3 sequences, roughly 13% of them seen just once. This clonotype was seen many times. Its antigen is not known. The chain recombines TRBV7-9 with TRBJ2-1, with 12 nucleotides matching TRBD1. The sequenced sample consisted of blood, either unsorted or a sorted T cell fraction (not recorded which). This sequence was found in a male donor with ankylosing spondylitis. The CDR3 spells CASSFWGQGAYSEQFF. The CDR3 DNA is TGTGCCAGCAGCTTTTGGGGACAGGGGGCATATAGTGAGCAGTTCTTC.